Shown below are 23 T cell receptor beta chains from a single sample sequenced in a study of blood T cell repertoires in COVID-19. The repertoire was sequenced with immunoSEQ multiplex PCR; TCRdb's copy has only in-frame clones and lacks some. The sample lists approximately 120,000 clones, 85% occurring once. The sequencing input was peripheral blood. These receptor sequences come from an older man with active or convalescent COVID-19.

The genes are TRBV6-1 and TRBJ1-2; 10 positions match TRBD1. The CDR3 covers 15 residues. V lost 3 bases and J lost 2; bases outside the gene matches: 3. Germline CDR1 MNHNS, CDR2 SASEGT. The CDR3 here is CASSEDRGMNYGYTF. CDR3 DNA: TGTGCCAGCAGTGAGGACAGGGGGATGAACTATGGCTACACCTTC.

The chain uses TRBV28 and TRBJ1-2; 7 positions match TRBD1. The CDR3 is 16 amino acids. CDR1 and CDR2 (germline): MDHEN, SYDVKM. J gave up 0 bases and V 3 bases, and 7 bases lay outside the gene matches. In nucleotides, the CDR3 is TGTGCCAGCAGTTTGGTCAGGGGGTCAGCTAACTATGGCTACACCTTC. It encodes CASSLVRGSANYGYTF.

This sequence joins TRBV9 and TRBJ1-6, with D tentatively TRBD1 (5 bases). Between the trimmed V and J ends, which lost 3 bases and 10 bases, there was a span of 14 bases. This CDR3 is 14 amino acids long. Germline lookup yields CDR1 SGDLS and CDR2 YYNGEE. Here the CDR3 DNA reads TGTGCCAGCAGCGATTTAGTGCAGGGCTCACCCCTCCACTTT. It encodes CASSDLVQGSPLHF.

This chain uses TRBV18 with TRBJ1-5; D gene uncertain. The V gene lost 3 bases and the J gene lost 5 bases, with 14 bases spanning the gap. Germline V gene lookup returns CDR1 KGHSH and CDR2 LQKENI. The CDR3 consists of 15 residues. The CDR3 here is CASSPGRAGDQPQHF. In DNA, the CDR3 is TGTGCCAGCTCACCCGGGAGGGCAGGAGATCAGCCCCAGCATTTT.

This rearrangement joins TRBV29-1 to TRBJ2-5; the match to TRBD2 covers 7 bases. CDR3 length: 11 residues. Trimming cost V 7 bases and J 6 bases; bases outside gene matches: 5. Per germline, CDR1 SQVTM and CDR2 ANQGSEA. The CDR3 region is CSAWGGKTQYF. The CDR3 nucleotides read TGCAGCGCTTGGGGGGGAAAGACCCAGTACTTC.

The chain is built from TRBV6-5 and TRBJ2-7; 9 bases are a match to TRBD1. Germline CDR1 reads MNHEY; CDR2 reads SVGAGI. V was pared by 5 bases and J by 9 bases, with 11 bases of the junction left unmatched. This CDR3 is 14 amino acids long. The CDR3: CASSPGQGRFGQYF. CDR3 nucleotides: TGTGCCAGCAGTCCCGGACAGGGGAGGTTCGGGCAGTACTTC.

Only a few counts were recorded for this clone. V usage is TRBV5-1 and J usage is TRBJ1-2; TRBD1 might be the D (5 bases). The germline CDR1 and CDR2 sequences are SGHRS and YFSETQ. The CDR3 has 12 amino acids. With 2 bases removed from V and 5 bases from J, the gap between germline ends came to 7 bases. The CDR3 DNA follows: TGCGCCAGCAGCTTCACAGGTTATGGCTACACCTTC. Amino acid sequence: CASSFTGYGYTF.

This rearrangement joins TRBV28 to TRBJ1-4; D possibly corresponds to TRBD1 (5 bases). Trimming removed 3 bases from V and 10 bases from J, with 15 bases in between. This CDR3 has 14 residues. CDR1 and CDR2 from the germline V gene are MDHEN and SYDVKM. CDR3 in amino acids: CASSLAGPEPKLFF. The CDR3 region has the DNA TGTGCCAGCAGTTTGGCAGGGCCCGAACCAAAACTGTTTTTT. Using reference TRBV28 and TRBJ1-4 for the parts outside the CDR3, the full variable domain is DVKVTQSSRYLVKRTGEKVFLECVQDMDHENMFWYRQDPGLGLRLIYFSYDVKMKEKGDIPEGYSVSREKKERFSLILESASTNQTSMYLCASSLAGPEPKLFFGSGTQLSVL.

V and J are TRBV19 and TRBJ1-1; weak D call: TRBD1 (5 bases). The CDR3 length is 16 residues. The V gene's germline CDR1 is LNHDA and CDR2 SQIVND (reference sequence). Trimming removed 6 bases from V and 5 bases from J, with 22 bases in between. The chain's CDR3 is CASRSDSGFGGTEAFF. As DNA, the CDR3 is TGTGCCAGTAGATCGGATTCGGGCTTTGGGGGGACTGAAGCTTTCTTT.

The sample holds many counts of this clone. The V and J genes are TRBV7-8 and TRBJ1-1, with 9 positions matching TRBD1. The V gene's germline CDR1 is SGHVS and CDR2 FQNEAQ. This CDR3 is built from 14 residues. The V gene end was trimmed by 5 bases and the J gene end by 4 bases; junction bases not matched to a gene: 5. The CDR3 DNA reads TGTGCCAGCAGCCTTGGGACAGGGTTCACTGAAGCTTTCTTT. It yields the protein CASSLGTGFTEAFF.

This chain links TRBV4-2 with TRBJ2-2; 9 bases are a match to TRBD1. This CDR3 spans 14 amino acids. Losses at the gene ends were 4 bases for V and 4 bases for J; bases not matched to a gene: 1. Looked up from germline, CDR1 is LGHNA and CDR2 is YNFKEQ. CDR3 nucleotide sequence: TGTGCCAGCAGCCCGGGACAGGGCACCGGGGAGCTGTTTTTT. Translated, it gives CASSPGQGTGELFF.

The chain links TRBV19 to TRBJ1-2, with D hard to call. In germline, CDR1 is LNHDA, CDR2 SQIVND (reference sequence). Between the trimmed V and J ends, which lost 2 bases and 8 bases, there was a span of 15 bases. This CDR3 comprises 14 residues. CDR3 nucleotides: TGTGCCAGTAGTATACCCAGGACTTTAGCGGGCTACACCTTC. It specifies CASSIPRTLAGYTF.

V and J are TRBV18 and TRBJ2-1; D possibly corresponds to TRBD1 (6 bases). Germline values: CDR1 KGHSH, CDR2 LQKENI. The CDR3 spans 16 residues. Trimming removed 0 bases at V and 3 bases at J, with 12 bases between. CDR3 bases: TGTGCCAGCTCACCACCGACAGGACAGAACTACAATGAGCAGTTCTTC. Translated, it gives CASSPPTGQNYNEQFF.

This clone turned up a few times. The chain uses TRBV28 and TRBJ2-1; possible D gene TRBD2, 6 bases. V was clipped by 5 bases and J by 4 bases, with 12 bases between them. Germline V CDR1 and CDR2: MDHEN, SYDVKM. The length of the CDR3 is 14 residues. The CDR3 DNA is TGTGCCAGCAGTAGCTACGCGGGATACAATGAGCAGTTCTTC. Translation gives CASSSYAGYNEQFF.

The DNA for the CDR3 is TGTGCCAGCAGCTGGGGGGGAGTGGGCAACACCATATATTTT. Encoded protein: CASSWGGVGNTIYF. The rearrangement links TRBV7-8 to TRBJ1-3; a possible D gene is TRBD1 (5 bases). Trimming took 4 bases from V and 7 from J, leaving 14 bases between them. This CDR3 is 14 amino acids long. Germline values: CDR1 SGHVS, CDR2 FQNEAQ.

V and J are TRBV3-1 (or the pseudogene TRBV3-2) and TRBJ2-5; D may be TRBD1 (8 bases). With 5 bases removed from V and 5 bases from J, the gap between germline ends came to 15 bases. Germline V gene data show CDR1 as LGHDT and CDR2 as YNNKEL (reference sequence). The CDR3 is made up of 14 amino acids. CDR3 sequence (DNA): TGTGCCAGCAGCTTGACAGGGGAGGGGGAGACCCAGTACTTC. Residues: CASSLTGEGETQYF.

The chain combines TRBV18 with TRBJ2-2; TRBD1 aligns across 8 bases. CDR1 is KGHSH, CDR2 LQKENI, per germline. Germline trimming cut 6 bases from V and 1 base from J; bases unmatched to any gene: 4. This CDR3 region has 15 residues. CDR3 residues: CASSLGTGNTGELFF. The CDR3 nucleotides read TGTGCCAGCTCCCTTGGGACAGGGAACACCGGGGAGCTGTTTTTT.

CDR3 sequence (DNA): TGTGCCACCAGTGGGTCATCAGGGGCAGGGCAGCCCCAGCATTTT. It encodes CATSGSSGAGQPQHF. This chain connects TRBV24-1 to TRBJ1-5; D possibly corresponds to TRBD1 (6 bases). The CDR3 is made up of 15 amino acids. Germline V gene lookup returns CDR1 KGHDR and CDR2 SFDVKD. Trimming took 5 bases from V and 7 from J, leaving 17 bases between them.

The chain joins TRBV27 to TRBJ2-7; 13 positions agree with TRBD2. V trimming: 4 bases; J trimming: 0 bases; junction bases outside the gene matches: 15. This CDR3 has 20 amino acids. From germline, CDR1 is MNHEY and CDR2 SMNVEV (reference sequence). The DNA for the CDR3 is TGTGCCAGCAGTTCCTTCCGACTAGCGGGAGGTTTTTTAAACTCCTACGAGCAGTACTTC. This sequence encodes CASSSFRLAGGFLNSYEQYF.

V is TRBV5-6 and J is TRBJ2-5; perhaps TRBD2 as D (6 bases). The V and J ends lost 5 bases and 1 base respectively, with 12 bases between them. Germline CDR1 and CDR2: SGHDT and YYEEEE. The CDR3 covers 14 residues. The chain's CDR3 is CASSQAGLQETQYF. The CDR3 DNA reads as TGTGCCAGCAGTCAGGCGGGACTCCAAGAGACCCAGTACTTC.

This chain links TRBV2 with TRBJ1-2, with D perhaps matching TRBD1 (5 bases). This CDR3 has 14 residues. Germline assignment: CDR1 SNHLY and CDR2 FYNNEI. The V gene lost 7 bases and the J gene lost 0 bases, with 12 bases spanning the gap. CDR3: CASNNRIANYGYTF. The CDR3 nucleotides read TGTGCCAGCAACAACAGGATAGCTAACTATGGCTACACCTTC.

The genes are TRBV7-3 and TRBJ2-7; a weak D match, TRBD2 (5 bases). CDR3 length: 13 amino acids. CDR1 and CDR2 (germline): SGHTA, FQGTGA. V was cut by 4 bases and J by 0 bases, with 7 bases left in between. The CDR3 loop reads CASSWGDSYEQYF. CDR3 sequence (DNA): TGTGCCAGCAGCTGGGGAGACTCCTACGAGCAGTACTTC.

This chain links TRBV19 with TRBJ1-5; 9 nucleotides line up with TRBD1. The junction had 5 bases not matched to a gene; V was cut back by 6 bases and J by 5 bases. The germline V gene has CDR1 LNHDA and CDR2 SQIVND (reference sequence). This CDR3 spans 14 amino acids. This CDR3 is CASSPDRGYQPQHF. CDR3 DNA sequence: TGTGCCAGTAGCCCAGACAGGGGGTATCAGCCCCAGCATTTT.